The rows below give T cell receptor beta chains drawn from one sample of a study of blood T cell repertoires in COVID-19. TCRdb's table, derived via immunoSEQ multiplex PCR, lists solely in-frame clones and lacks some. In the table there are 200,000 to 300,000 clones, about 88% of which are singletons. Source material: peripheral blood. These receptors were obtained from a man between 60 and 70 years old who had recovered from COVID-19. CDR3s include the opening cysteine and the closing phenylalanine or tryptophan. D genes are given only for firm matches. Clone size is shown for a subset of rows, as once, few, many or a class of expanded clone.

D gene,J gene,clone size,V gene,CDR3 length,CDR3 DNA,CDR3 protein
-,TRBJ1-2,-,TRBV27,13,TGTGCCAGCAGTTTACTGGGAGGCTATGGCTACACCTTC,CASSLLGGYGYTF
TRBD1,TRBJ2-5,-,TRBV24-1,13,TGTGCCACTCGGGACAGGGGGCGAGAGACCCAGTACTTC,CATRDRGRETQYF
-,TRBJ1-5,-,TRBV5-1,14,TGCGCCAGCAGCCTCGCAGGGTCGGATCAGCCCCAGCATTTT,CASSLAGSDQPQHF
-,TRBJ2-3,-,TRBV7-9,14,TGTGCCAGCAGCTCTTGGGGCCGGGCAGATACGCAGTATTTT,CASSSWGRADTQYF
TRBD1,TRBJ2-3,once,TRBV10-3,14,TGTGCCACCCATCACGGGACAGGTTTAGATACGCAGTATTTT,CATHHGTGLDTQYF
TRBD2,TRBJ2-1,-,TRBV4-2,16,TGTGCCAGCAGCCCCCGACTAGCGGGGGGGAACAATGAGCAGTTCTTC,CASSPRLAGGNNEQFF
TRBD1,TRBJ2-3,-,TRBV23-1,16,TGCGCCAGCAGTCAATCGCTATGGACAGGGAGAGATACGCAGTATTTT,CASSQSLWTGRDTQYF
TRBD2,TRBJ2-7,-,TRBV5-4,14,TGTGCCAGCAGCTCCCGGGCGGGGGCCTACGAGCAGTACTTC,CASSSRAGAYEQYF
TRBD2,TRBJ2-1,-,TRBV9,15,TGTGCCAGCAGCTCACACGTCTCCGGGGGGAATGAGCAGTTCTTC,CASSSHVSGGNEQFF
-,TRBJ2-1,-,TRBV5-5,13,TGTGCCACCACCGGGGGCTCCTACAATGAGCAGTTCTTC,CATTGGSYNEQFF
TRBD1,TRBJ2-7,-,TRBV6-6,15,TGTGCCAGCATAGACAGGGGCGCAGTAATCTACGAGCAGTACTTC,CASIDRGAVIYEQYF
TRBD1,TRBJ1-2,-,TRBV12-3/TRBV12-4,13,TGTGCCAGCAGTTCAGGACAGGGGAGTCGCTACACCTTC,CASSSGQGSRYTF
-,TRBJ1-4,-,TRBV12-5,17,TGTGCTAGTGGTTTGACCCGCATGCTGCACTTTAATGAAAAACTGTTTTTT,CASGLTRMLHFNEKLFF
-,TRBJ2-7,-,TRBV19,14,TGTGCCAGTAGTTACACAGGGTTGCCCCGGGAGCAGTACTTC,CASSYTGLPREQYF
-,TRBJ1-6,few,TRBV30,16,TGTGCCTGGAGAACCCTACAGAGCTCCTATAATTCACCCCTCCACTTT,CAWRTLQSSYNSPLHF
-,TRBJ2-7,-,TRBV5-4,13,TGTGCCAGCAGCTTGGGGACTGGCTACGAGCAGTACTTC,CASSLGTGYEQYF
TRBD1,TRBJ2-3,once,TRBV10-1,17,TGCGCCAGCAGTGAGGACAGGGGGCTAAAATCCACAGATACGCAGTATTTT,CASSEDRGLKSTDTQYF
TRBD1,TRBJ1-3,-,TRBV18,16,TGTGCCAGCTCACCAGGGACAGGGGGTAATGGAAACACCATATATTTT,CASSPGTGGNGNTIYF
-,TRBJ1-5,-,TRBV10-3,15,TGTGCCATCAGTGAGTCCAGGGGAGCCAATCAGCCCCAGCATTTT,CAISESRGANQPQHF
-,TRBJ2-7,once,TRBV30,14,TGTGCCTGGAGCCCCAGGGGTGCGTCCTACGAGCAGTACTTC,CAWSPRGASYEQYF